The sequence of this T cell receptor beta chain was determined in a study of Tregs in tolerant kidney transplant recipients. V gave up 6 bases and J gave up 1 base, with 7 bases separating them. The CDR3 is 14 amino acids. Germline V gene sequence: CDR1 MNHNY, CDR2 SVGAGI (reference sequence). Related graft donors supplied nonmyeloablative bone marrow transplants, and mixed chimerism was transient. This clone was counted only a few times. Only in-frame clones appear in the TCRdb table, and some are missing; sequencing was by immunoSEQ multiplex PCR. The data show about 64,000 clones, approximately 87% seen once.

The sequenced sample was CD4+ T cells from blood (PBMCs), obtained 6 months after the transplant. The clonotype comes from a human patient who received a combined kidney and bone marrow transplant. Some of the T cells may derive from the graft donor. The rearrangement uses TRBV6-6 and TRBJ2-6; D gene uncertain. DNA of the CDR3: TGTGCCAGCAGGGTGGAGTCTGGGGCCAACGTCCTGACTTTC. Translated, it gives CASRVESGANVLTF.